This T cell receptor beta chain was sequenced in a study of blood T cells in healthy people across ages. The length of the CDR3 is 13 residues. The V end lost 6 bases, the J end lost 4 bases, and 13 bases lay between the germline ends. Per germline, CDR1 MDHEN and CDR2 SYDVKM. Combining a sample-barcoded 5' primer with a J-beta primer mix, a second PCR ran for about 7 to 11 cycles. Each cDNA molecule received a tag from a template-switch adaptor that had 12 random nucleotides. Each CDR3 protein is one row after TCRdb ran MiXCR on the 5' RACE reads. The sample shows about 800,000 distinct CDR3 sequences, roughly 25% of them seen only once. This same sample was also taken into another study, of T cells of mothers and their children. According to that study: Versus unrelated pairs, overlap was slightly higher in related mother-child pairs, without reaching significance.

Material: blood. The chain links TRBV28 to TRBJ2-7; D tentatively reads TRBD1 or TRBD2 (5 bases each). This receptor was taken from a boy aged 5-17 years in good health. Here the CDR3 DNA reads TGTGCCAGCAGGGGCAGGGACGGATACGAGCAGTACTTC. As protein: CASRGRDGYEQYF.